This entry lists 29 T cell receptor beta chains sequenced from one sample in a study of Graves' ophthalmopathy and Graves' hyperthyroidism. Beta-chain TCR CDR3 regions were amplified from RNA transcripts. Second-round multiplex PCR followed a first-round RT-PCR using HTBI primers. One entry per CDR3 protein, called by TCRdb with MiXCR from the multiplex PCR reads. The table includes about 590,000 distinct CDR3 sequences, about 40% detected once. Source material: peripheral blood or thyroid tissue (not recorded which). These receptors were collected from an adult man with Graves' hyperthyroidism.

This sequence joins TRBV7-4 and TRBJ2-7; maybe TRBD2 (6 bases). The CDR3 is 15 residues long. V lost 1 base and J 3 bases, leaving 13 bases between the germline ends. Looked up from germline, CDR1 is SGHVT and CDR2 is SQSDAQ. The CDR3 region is CASSLVYGGYYEQYF. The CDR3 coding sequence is TGTGCCAGCAGCTTAGTATACGGGGGTTACTACGAGCAGTACTTC.

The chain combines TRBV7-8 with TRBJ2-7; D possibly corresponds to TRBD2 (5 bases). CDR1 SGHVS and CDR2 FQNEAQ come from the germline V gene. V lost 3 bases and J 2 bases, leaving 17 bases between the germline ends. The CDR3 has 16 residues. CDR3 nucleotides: TGTGCCAGCAGCTTCGCTTCGGCTAAGGGAGCCTACGAGCAGTACTTC. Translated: CASSFASAKGAYEQYF.

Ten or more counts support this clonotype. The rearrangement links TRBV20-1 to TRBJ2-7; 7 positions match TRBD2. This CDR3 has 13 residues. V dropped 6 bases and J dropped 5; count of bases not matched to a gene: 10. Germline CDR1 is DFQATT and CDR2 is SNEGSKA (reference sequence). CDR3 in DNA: TGCAGTGCCAGGAGCCCAGCGGGACACGAGCAGTACTTC. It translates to CSARSPAGHEQYF.

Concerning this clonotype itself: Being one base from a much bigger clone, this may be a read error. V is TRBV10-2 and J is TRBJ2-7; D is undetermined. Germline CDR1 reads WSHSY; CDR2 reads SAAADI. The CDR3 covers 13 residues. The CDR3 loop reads CASRESNSYEQYF. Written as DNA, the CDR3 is TGCGCCAGCAGGGAGTCCAATTCCTACGAGCAGTACTTC.

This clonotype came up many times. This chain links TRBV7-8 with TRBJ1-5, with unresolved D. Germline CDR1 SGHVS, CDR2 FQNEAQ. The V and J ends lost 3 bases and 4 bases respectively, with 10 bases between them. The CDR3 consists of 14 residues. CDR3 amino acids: CASSFQASNQPQHF. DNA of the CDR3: TGTGCCAGCAGCTTCCAGGCTTCTAATCAGCCCCAGCATTTT.

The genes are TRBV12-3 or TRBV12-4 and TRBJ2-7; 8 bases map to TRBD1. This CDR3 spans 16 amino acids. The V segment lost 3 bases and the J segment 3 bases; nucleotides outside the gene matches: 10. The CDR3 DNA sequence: TGTGCCAGCAGTTTCTTTTCCGGGACAGGTATCTACGAGCAGTACTTC. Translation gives CASSFFSGTGIYEQYF.

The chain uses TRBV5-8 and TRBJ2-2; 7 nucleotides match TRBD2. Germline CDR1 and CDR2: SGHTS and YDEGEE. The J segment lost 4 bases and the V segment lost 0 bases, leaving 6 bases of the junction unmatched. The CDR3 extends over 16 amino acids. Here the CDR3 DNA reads TGTGCCAGCAGCTTGGCGGCTAGCGGTGGCACCGGGGAGCTGTTTTTT. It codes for CASSLAASGGTGELFF.

CDR3 protein: CSASGWGYEQYF. In DNA, the CDR3 is TGCAGTGCTAGTGGCTGGGGGTACGAGCAGTACTTC. The rearrangement joins TRBV20-1 to TRBJ2-7; D is possibly TRBD1 or TRBD2 (5 bases each). The CDR3 covers 12 residues. Germline V gene data show CDR1 as DFQATT and CDR2 as SNEGSKA (reference sequence). V was trimmed by 3 bases and J by 4 bases, leaving 10 bases between them.

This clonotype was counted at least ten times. This CDR3 is CSVERKKGKLETQYF. In DNA, the CDR3 is TGCAGCGTTGAAAGGAAGAAGGGAAAATTGGAGACCCAGTACTTC. The chain recombines TRBV29-1 with TRBJ2-5; D gene unclear. This CDR3 is built from 15 residues. Germline lookup yields CDR1 SQVTM and CDR2 ANQGSEA. V was clipped by 2 bases and J by 5 bases, with 18 bases between them.

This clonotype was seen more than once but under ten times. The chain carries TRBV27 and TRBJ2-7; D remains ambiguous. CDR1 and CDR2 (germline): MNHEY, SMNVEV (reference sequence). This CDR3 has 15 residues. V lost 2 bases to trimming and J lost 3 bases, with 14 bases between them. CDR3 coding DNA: TGTGCCAGCAGTTTAGCCTGGGATGGGAACTACGAGCAGTACTTC. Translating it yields CASSLAWDGNYEQYF.

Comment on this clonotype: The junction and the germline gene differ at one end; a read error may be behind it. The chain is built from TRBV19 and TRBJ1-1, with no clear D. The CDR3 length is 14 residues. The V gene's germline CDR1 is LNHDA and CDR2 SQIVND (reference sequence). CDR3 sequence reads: CASSRGDNNTEAYF. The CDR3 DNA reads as TGTGCCAGCAGCAGAGGAGACAACAACACTGAAGCTTACTTT. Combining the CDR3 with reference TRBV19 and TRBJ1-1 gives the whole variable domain DGGITQSPKYLFRKEGQNVTLSCEQNLNHDAMYWYRQDPGQGLRLIYYSQIVNDFQKGDIAEGYSVSREKKESFPLTVTSAQKNPTAFYLCASSRGDNNTEAYFGQGTRLTVV.

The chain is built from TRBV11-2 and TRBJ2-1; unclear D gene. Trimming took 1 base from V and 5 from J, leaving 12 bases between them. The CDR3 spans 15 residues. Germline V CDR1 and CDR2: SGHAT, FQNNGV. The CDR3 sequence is CASSLVPQLNNEQFF. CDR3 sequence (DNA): TGTGCCAGCAGCTTAGTCCCGCAGCTTAACAATGAGCAGTTCTTC.

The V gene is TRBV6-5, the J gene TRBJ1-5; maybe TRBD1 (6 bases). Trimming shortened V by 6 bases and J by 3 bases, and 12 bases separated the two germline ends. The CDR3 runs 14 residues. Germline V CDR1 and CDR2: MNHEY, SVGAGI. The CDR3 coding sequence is TGTGCCAGCAGAACAGGGTACGTCAATCAGCCCCAGCATTTT. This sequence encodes CASRTGYVNQPQHF.

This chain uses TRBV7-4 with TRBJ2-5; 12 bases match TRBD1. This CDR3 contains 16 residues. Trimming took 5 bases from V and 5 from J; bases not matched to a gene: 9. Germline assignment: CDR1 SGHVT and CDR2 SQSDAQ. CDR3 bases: TGTGCCAGCAGCGGGGGACAGGGGGCTAGTTGGGAGACCCAGTACTTC. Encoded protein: CASSGGQGASWETQYF.

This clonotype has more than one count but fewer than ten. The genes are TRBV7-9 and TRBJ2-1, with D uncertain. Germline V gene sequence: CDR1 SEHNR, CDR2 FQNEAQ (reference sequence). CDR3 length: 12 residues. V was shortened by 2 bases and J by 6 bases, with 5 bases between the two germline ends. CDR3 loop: CASSLSVNEQFF. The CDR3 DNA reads TGTGCCAGCAGCTTATCGGTCAATGAGCAGTTCTTC.

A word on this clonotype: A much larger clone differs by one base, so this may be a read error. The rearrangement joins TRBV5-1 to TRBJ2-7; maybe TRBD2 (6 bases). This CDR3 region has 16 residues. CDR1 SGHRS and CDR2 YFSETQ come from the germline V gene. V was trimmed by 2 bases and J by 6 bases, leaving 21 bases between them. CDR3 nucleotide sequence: TGCGCCAGCAGCTTTACGGGGGACGAACCCTACTTCGAGCAGTACTTC. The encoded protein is CASSFTGDEPYFEQYF.

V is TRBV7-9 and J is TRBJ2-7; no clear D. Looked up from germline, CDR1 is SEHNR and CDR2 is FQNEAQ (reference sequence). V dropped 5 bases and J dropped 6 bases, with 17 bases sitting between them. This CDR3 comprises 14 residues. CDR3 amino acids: CASSLEGFAGEQYF. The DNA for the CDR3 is TGTGCCAGCAGCCTTGAAGGGTTCGCTGGCGAGCAGTACTTC. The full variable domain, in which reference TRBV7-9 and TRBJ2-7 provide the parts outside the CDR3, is DTGVSQNPRHKITKRGQNVTFRCDPISEHNRLYWYRQTLGQGPEFLTYFQNEAQLEKSRLLSDRFSAERPKGSFSTLEIQRTEQGDSAMYLCASSLEGFAGEQYFGPGTRLTVT.

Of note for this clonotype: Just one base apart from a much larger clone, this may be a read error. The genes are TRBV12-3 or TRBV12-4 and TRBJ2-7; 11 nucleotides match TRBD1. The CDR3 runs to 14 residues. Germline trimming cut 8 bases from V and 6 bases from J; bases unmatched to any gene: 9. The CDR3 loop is CASGLRTGGSEQYF. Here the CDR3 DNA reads TGTGCCAGCGGTCTACGGACAGGGGGCTCCGAGCAGTACTTC.

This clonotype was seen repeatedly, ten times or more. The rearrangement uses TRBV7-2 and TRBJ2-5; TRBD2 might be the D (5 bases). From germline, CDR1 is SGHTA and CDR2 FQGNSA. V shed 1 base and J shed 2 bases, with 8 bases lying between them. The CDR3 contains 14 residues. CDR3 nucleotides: TGTGCCAGCAGCTTAGTCAGGACTCAAGAGACCCAGTACTTC. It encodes CASSLVRTQETQYF.

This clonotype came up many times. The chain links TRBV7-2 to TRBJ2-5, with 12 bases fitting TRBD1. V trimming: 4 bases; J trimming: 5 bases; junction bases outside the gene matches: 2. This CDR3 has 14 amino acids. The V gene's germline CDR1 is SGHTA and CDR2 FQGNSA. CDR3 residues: CASSWDRGHETQYF. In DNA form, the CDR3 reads TGTGCCAGCAGCTGGGACAGGGGGCACGAGACCCAGTACTTC.

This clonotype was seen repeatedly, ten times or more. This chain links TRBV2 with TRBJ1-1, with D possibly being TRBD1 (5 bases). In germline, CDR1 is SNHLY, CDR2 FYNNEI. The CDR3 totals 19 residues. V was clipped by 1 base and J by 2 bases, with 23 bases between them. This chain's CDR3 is CASSEVRDQRAGPNTEAFF. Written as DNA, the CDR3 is TGTGCCAGCAGTGAAGTCCGGGACCAACGAGCAGGCCCCAACACTGAAGCTTTCTTT.

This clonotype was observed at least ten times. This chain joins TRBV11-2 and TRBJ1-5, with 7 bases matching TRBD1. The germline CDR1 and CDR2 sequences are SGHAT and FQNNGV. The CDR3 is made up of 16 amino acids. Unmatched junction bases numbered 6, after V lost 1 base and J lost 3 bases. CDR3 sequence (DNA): TGTGCCAGCAGCTTAGGGCTAGACAGGGTCAATCAGCCCCAGCATTTT. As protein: CASSLGLDRVNQPQHF.

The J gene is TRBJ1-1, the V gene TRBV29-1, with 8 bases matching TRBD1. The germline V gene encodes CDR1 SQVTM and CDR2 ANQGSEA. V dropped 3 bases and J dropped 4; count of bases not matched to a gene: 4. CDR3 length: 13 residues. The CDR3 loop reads CSVDWTGSTEAFF. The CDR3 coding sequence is TGCAGCGTTGATTGGACAGGGAGCACTGAAGCTTTCTTT.

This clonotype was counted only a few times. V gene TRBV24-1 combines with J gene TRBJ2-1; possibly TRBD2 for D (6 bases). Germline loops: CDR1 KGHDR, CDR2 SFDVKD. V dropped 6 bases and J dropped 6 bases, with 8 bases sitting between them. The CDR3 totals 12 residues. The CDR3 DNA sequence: TGTGCCACCAGTCCAGCGGGCAATGAGCAGTTCTTC. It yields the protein CATSPAGNEQFF.

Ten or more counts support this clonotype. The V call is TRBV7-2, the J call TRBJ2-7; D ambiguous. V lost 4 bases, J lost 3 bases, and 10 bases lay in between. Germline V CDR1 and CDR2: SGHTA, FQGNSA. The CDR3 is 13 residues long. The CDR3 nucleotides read TGTGCCAGCAGCTACCAGACAAGCTACGAGCAGTACTTC. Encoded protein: CASSYQTSYEQYF.

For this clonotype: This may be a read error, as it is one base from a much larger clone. In nucleotides, the CDR3 is TGTGCCAGCAGTGCCGACAGGGGGGGGATCGGGGAGCTGTTTTTT. This gives the protein CASSADRGGIGELFF. The gene calls are TRBV2 and TRBJ2-2; 9 bases align to TRBD1. V trimming: 4 bases; J trimming: 7 bases; junction bases outside the gene matches: 7. This CDR3 contains 15 residues. Per the germline V gene, CDR1 is SNHLY and CDR2 is FYNNEI.

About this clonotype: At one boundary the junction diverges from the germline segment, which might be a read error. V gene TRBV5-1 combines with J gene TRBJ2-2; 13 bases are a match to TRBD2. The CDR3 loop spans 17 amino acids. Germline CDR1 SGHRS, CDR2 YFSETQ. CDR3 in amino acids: CASSPGLAGDKVGELFF. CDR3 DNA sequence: TGTGCCAGCAGCCCCGGACTAGCGGGAGATAAGGTCGGGGAGCTGTTTTTT.

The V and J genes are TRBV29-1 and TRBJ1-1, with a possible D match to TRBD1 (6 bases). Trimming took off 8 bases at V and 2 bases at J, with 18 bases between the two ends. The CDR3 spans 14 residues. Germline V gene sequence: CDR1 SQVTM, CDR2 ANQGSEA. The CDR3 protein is CSSLDRSLNTEAFF. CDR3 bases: TGCAGCAGCCTAGACAGGAGCCTAAACACTGAAGCTTTCTTT.

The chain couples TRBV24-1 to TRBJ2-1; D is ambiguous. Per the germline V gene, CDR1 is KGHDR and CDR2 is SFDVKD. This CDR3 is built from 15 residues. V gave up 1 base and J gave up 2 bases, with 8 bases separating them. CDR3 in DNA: TGTGCCACCAGTGATTTCAAGCGCCCCTACAATGAGCAGTTCTTC. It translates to CATSDFKRPYNEQFF.